This T cell receptor beta chain was sequenced during a study of blood T cell repertoires in COVID-19. Across the whole study: Sites in the United States, Italy and Spain provided acute and convalescent COVID-19 samples.

In the original workflow: Estimates of nucleated cell counts were drawn from the amplification of reference gene primers. The repertoire was sequenced with immunoSEQ multiplex PCR; TCRdb's copy has only in-frame clones and lacks some. The V and J calls and clone size were taken over from that table, and D and trimming were inferred from the DNA. The data hold some 320,000 clones, with approximately 87% observed a single time. The CDR3 spans 14 residues. Trimming cost V 6 bases and J 5 bases; bases outside gene matches: 7. Germline values: CDR1 SNHLY, CDR2 FYNNEI. Recruitment covered about 26 US areas and drew participants whose ages spanned roughly 18 to 90 years.

The chain couples TRBV2 to TRBJ2-7; 10 positions agree with TRBD2. This sequence was found in a woman between 25 and 40 years old who had recovered from COVID-19. The sequenced sample consisted of PBMCs or T cells enriched from blood (not recorded which). The CDR3 here is CASRSSGGRNEQYF. The CDR3 DNA reads TGTGCCAGCAGATCTAGCGGGGGAAGGAACGAGCAGTACTTC.